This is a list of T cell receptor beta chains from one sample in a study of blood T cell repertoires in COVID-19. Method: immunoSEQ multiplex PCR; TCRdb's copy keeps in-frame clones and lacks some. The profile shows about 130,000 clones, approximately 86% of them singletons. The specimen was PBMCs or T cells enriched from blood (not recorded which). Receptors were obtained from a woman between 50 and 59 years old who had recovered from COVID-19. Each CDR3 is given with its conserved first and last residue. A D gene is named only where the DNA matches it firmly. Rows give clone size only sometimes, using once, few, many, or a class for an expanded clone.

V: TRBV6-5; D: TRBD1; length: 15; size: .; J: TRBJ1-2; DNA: TGTGCCAGCAGTACGGTTGGACAGGGAAACTATGGCTACACCTTC; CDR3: CASSTVGQGNYGYTF
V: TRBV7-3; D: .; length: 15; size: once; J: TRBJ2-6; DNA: TGTGCCAGCAGCTTATCAGGCTCTGGGGCCAACGTCCTGACTTTC; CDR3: CASSLSGSGANVLTF
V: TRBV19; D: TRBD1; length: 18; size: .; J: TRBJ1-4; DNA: TGTGCCAGTAGTACAAGGGAGACAGGGCTGGCGACTAATGAAAAACTGTTTTTT; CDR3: CASSTRETGLATNEKLFF
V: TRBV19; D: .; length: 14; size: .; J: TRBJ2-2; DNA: TGTGCCAGCCGGCCTCAGGGACTCACCGGGGAGCTGTTTTTT; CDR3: CASRPQGLTGELFF
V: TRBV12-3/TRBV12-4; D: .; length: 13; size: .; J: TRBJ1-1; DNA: TGTGCCAGCAGTTTACAGGGTGGCACTGAAGCTTTCTTT; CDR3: CASSLQGGTEAFF
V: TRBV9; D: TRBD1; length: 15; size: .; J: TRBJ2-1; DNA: TGTGCCAGCAGCGAAAGACAGGGGTTATTTTTCGGTCTGTTCTTC; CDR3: CASSERQGLFFGLFF
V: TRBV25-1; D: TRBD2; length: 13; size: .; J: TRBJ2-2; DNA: TGTGCCAGCAGTGTACTAGCGACCGGGGAGCTGTTTTTT; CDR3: CASSVLATGELFF
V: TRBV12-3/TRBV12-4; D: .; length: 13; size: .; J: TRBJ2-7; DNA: TGTGCCAGCAGTTCCCCCTTCGTCCACGAGCAGTACTTC; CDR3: CASSSPFVHEQYF
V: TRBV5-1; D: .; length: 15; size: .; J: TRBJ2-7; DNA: TGCGCCAGCAGCTTGGTGGGGGCGGCCGGTAGTGAGCAGTACTTC; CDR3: CASSLVGAAGSEQYF
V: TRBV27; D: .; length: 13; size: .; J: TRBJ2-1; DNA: TGTGCCAGCAGTTTATCAGAGAACAATGAGCAGTTCTTC; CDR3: CASSLSENNEQFF
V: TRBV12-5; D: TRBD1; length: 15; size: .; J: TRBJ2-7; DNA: TGTGCTAGTGGTTTCCCGACAGGGGCGACCTACGAGCAGTACTTC; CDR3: CASGFPTGATYEQYF
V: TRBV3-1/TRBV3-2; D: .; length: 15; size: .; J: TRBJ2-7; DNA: TGTGCCAGCAGCCAAGATTATGGCGGTTCCTACGAGCAGTACTTC; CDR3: CASSQDYGGSYEQYF
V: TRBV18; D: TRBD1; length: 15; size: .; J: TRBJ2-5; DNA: TGTGCCAGCTCACCAACAGGGGTTTCGGAGGAGACCCAGTACTTC; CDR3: CASSPTGVSEETQYF
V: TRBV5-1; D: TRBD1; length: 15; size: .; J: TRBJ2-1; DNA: TGCGCCAGCAGCTCCGGGACAGGGTCCTACAATGAGCAGTTCTTC; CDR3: CASSSGTGSYNEQFF
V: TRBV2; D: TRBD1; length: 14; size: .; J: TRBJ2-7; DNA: TGTGCCAGCAGACCACAGGGGGCCGCGTACGAGCAGTACTTC; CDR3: CASRPQGAAYEQYF
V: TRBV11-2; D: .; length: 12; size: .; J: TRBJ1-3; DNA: TGTGCCAGCAGCTTAGGAGCAGGCGCCATATATTTT; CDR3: CASSLGAGAIYF
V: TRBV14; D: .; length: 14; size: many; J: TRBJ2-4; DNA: TGTGCCAGCAGCCAAGAACAGGCGGCAAACATTCAGTACTTC; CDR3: CASSQEQAANIQYF
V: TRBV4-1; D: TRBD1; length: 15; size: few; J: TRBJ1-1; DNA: TGCGCCAGCAGCCAAGGACAGGGAATGAACACTGAAGCTTTCTTT; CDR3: CASSQGQGMNTEAFF
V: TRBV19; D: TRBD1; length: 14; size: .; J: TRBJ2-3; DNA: TGTGCCAGTAGTATGGGGACAGGGACAGATACGCAGTATTTT; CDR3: CASSMGTGTDTQYF
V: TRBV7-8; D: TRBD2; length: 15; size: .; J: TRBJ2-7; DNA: TGTGCCAGCAGCTCAGGACTAGCGGGGAATTACGAGCAGTACTTC; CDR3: CASSSGLAGNYEQYF
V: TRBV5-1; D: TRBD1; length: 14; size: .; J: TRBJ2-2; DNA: TGCGCCAGCCGTGGGACAGGGAGTCCCGGGGAGCTGTTTTTT; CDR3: CASRGTGSPGELFF
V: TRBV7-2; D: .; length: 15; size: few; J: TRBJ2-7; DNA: TGTGCCAGCAGCTTTGCCCCTTGGGGGGGCTTCGAGCAGTACTTC; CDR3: CASSFAPWGGFEQYF
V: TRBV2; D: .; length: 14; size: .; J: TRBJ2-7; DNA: TGTGCCAGCAGTGTAATTCATTCACTTTACGAGCAGTACTTC; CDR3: CASSVIHSLYEQYF
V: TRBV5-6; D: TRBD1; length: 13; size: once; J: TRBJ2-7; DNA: TGTGCCAGCAGCTATGGGACAGGGATCGAGCAGTACTTC; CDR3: CASSYGTGIEQYF
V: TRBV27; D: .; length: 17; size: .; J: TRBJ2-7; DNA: TGTGCCAGCAGGCAGACCACAGGGGAGGATCGTGAAAGCGAGCAGTACTTC; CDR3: CASRQTTGEDRESEQYF
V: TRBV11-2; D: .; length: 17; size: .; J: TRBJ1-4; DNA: TGTGCCAGCATCCAACGGGGGGGGCAGGGAACTAATGAAAAACTGTTTTTT; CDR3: CASIQRGGQGTNEKLFF
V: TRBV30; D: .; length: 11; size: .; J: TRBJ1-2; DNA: TGTGCCTGGAGTCAGGGAGGAGGCTACACCTTC; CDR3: CAWSQGGGYTF
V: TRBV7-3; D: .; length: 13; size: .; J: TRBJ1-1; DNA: TGTGCCAGCAGCGTTCCAGGGTTGACTGAAGCTTTCTTT; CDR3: CASSVPGLTEAFF
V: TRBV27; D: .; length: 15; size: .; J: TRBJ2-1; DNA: TGTGCCAGCAGTTTCGGACTACTCTCCTACAATGAGCAGTTCTTC; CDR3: CASSFGLLSYNEQFF
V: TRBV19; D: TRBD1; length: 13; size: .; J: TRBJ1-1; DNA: TGTGCCAGTAGCACAGGGGGAAGGACTGAAGCTTTCTTT; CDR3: CASSTGGRTEAFF
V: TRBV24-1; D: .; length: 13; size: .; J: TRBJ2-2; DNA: TGTGCCACCAGTGGGGGCCAGTCCGGGGAGCTGTTTTTT; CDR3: CATSGGQSGELFF
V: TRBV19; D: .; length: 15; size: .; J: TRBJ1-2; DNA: TGTGCCAGTAGTACCGGAGGACAGCCCAACTATGGCTACACCTTC; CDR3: CASSTGGQPNYGYTF
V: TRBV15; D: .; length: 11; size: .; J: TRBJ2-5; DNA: TGTGCCACCAGCAGAGCCAGGGATCGGGACTTC; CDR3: CATSRARDRDF
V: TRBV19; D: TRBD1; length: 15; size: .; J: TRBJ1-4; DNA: TGTGCCAGTAGTCCACAACAGGGGGATTTTGAAAAACTGTTTTTT; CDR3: CASSPQQGDFEKLFF
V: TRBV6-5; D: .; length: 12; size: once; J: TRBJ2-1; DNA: TGTGCCAGCAGTACTGCCTACAATGAGCAGTTCTTC; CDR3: CASSTAYNEQFF
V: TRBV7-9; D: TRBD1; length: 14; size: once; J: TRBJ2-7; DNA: TGTGCCAGCAGCTCCGGGACAGTGTTCTACGAGCAGTACTTC; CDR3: CASSSGTVFYEQYF
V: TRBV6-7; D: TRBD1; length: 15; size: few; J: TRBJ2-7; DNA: TGTGCCAGCAGTTACTTCCGGGACAGGATATACGAGCAGTACTTC; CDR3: CASSYFRDRIYEQYF
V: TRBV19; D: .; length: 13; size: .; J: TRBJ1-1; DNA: TGTGCCACCCGGACAGTTTCGAACACTGAAGCTTTCTTT; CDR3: CATRTVSNTEAFF
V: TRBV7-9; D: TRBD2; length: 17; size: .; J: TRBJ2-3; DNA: TGTGCCAGCAGCTTCCCATCAACCACTAGCGACAGAGATACGCAGTATTTT; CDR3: CASSFPSTTSDRDTQYF
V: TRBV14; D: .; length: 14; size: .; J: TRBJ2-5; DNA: TGTGCCAGCAGCCAGTACTCGCACCAAGAGACCCAGTACTTC; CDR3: CASSQYSHQETQYF
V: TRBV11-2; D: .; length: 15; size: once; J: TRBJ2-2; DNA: TGTGCCAGCAGCTTTCTCCCACTTGGCACCGGGGAGCTGTTTTTT; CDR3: CASSFLPLGTGELFF
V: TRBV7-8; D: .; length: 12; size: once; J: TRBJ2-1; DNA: TGTGCCAGCAGCCCCGGAGAGAATGAGCAGTTCTTC; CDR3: CASSPGENEQFF
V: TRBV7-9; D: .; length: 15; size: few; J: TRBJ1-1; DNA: TGTGCCAGCAGCCTGGACAGCACAGTGAACACTGAAGCTTTCTTT; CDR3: CASSLDSTVNTEAFF
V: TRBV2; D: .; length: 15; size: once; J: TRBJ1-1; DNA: TGTGCCAGCAGTGAGGTTTCAGGGCGGAACACTGAAGCTTTCTTT; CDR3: CASSEVSGRNTEAFF